This T cell receptor beta chain was identified in a study of T cells in tumors after PD-1 blockade. On the study more broadly: Some patients also took daily vismodegib 150 mg during anti-PD-1 treatment. Notes on the study in general: Some novel exhausted tumor clones appeared in pre-treatment blood, suggesting peripheral recruitment.

The length of the CDR3 is 13 residues. The V gene lost 3 bases and the J gene lost 6 bases, with 10 bases spanning the gap. The V gene's germline CDR1 is SGHTA and CDR2 FQGNSA. For this clone: The antigen is undetermined.

Assay: immunoSEQ multiplex PCR; the TCRdb copy retains only in-frame clones and omits some. The sample includes around 35,000 clones, approximately 70% seen only once; the top ten take less than 50%. Here the sequenced sample was PBMCs, taken after anti-PD-1 treatment. This receptor was taken from a human donor with basal cell carcinoma. The chain uses TRBV7-2 and TRBJ2-3, with a weak D call TRBD2 (5 bases). Here the CDR3 DNA reads TGTGCCAGCAGCTTCGCGGAGGCCGATACGCAGTATTTT. Amino acids: CASSFAEADTQYF.